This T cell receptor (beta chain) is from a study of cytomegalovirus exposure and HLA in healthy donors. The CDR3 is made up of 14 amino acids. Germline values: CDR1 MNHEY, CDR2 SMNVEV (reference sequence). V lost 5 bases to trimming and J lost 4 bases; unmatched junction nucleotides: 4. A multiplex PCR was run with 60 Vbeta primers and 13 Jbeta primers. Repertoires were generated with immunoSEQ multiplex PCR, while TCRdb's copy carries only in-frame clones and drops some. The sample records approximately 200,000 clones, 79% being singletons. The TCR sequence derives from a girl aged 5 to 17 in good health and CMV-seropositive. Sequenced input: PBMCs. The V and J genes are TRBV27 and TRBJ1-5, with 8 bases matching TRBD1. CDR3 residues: CASSVQGGNQPQHF. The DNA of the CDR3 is TGTGCCAGCAGTGTACAGGGGGGAAATCAGCCCCAGCATTTT.